This paragraph reports one TCR beta chain. These data originate in a study of blood T cell repertoires in COVID-19. Study summary: There were acute and convalescent COVID-19 samples, and they came from the United States, Italy and Spain. T cells, B-cell-depleted T cells, or PBMCs provided the cDNA or gDNA that served as material.

In the original workflow: Amplifying reference gene primers gave estimates of nucleated cell counts. The data were produced by immunoSEQ multiplex PCR, yet TCRdb's version contains in-frame clones alone and is incomplete. The V and J calls and clone size were taken over from that table, and D and trimming were inferred from the DNA. This table has roughly 30,000 clones, about 92% appearing once. J was trimmed by 11 bases and V by 8 bases; bases with no gene match: 13. Germline CDR1 MDHEN, CDR2 SYDVKM. The length of the CDR3 is 16 residues. Sequenced material: peripheral blood. The sequence came from a woman between 65 and 79 years old with COVID-19, enrolled during active disease. The chain couples TRBV28 to TRBJ1-6, with 12 bases that match TRBD1. Here the CDR3 reads CASLRGQGALWTPLHF. As DNA, the CDR3 is TGTGCCAGCCTACGGGGACAGGGGGCTTTATGGACACCCCTCCACTTT.